This T cell receptor (beta chain) is from a study of human T cells and chemical hapten exposure. This clonotype was recorded a few times. TCRdb recomputed calls from the RACE reads with MiXCR, one row per CDR3 protein. This sample has about 360,000 distinct CDR3 sequences, with roughly 4.8% found just once. The CDR3 spans 13 residues. Germline lookup yields CDR1 MDHEN and CDR2 SYDVKM. Germline trimming cut 7 bases from V and 5 bases from J; bases unmatched to any gene: 2. The time point was: patch test 1, 2 weeks after DPC sensitization. The treatment was: therapeutic diphenylcyclopropenone sensitization with weekly scalp DPC.

This chain connects TRBV28 to TRBJ1-4; 9 bases align to TRBD1. The sequence came from a woman between 50 and 59 years old with alopecia areata. Some clones in this sample may be carry-over from other donors' samples. The material was whole blood, obtained in connection with sensitization to the hapten diphenylcyclopropenone (DPC). In DNA form, the CDR3 reads TGTGCCAGCATGACAGGGGGAAATGAAAAACTGTTTTTT. Protein sequence: CASMTGGNEKLFF.